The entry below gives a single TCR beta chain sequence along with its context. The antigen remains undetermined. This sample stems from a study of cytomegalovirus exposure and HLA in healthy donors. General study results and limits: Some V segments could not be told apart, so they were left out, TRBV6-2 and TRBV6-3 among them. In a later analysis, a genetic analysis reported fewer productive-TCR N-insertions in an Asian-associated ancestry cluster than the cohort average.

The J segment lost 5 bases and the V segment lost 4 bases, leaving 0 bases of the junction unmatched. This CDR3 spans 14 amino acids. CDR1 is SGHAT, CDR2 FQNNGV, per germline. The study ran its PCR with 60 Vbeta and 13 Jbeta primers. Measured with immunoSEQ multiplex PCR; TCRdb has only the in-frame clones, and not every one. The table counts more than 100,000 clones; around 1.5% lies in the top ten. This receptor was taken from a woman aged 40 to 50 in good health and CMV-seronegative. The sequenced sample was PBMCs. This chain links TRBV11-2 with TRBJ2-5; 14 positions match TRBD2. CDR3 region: CASSWTSGGETQYF. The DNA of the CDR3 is TGTGCCAGCAGCTGGACTAGCGGGGGGGAGACCCAGTACTTC.